These T cell receptor beta chains were read from a single sample in a study of cytomegalovirus exposure and HLA in healthy donors. Repertoires were generated with immunoSEQ multiplex PCR, while TCRdb's copy carries only in-frame clones and drops some. The profile covers about 200,000 clones, with just under 70% appearing a single time and about 3% taken by the ten largest. The sample taken for sequencing was PBMCs. These receptors all come from a man aged 40-55 years in good health and CMV-seropositive. CDR3s include the opening cysteine and the closing phenylalanine or tryptophan.

J gene,V gene,CDR3 protein
TRBJ2-2,TRBV5-4,CASSTQEVGGSKRVELFF
TRBJ2-7,TRBV5-6,CASAPWGGPTYEQYF
TRBJ1-2,TRBV7-9,CSSSLAPGGYTF
TRBJ2-7,TRBV7-2,CASSSGPSSYEQYF
TRBJ1-1,TRBV6-1,CASAVSLRTGEAFF
TRBJ1-4,TRBV13,CASSSRTDNEKLFF
TRBJ2-7,TRBV11-3,CASSLGASTGYEQYF
-,TRBV5-6,CASTRPGTVVYEQYF
TRBJ2-5,TRBV29-1,CSVEDHGQGQETQYF
TRBJ2-7,TRBV4-1,CASSRRLAGGASYPYEQYF
TRBJ1-2,TRBV7-2,CASSYNAGQGPDGYTF
TRBJ1-3,TRBV5-1,CASSLHQRSGNTIYF
TRBJ2-3,TRBV2,CASSGASGVVDTQYF
TRBJ1-1,TRBV5-1,CASSLARGTNTEAFF
TRBJ2-7,TRBV6-5,CASSFLQRGLSEQYF
TRBJ1-1,TRBV6-5,CASRNDRGQSEAFF
TRBJ1-1,TRBV6-6,CASRSGGGKNTEAFF
TRBJ2-7,TRBV29-1,CSASGGAPYEQYF
TRBJ2-2,TRBV7-2,CASSSGLAGGPVGELFF
TRBJ1-2,TRBV5-5,CASSGPGHRTGYTF
TRBJ2-2,TRBV5-1,CASELGVRGGSSGELFF
TRBJ1-2,TRBV5-1,CASSSNPGGQNYGYTF
TRBJ2-4,TRBV7-2,CASSVGGAVVYIQYF